This TCR beta chain was observed in a study of blood T cell repertoires in COVID-19. Turning to the study itself: The origin of the acute and convalescent COVID-19 samples was the United States, Italy and Spain. PBMCs, B-cell-depleted T cells, or T cells provided the cDNA or gDNA that made up the material.

This clone was recorded a few times. Germline CDR1 is SNHLY and CDR2 is FYNNEI. V lost 6 bases and J lost 4; bases outside the gene matches: 9. This CDR3 has 16 residues. Sequenced by immunoSEQ multiplex PCR; TCRdb stores in-frame clones only, minus some. This table has about 110,000 clones, about two thirds appearing once. The rearrangement links TRBV2 to TRBJ2-3; 11 bases map to TRBD2. The receptor was derived from a human donor with acute or convalescent COVID-19. The donor label of this sample is uncertain. Sequencing input: peripheral blood. The CDR3 loop reads CASRQRSSGGADTQYF. CDR3 nucleotide sequence: TGTGCCAGCAGGCAACGGAGTAGCGGGGGGGCAGATACGCAGTATTTT.